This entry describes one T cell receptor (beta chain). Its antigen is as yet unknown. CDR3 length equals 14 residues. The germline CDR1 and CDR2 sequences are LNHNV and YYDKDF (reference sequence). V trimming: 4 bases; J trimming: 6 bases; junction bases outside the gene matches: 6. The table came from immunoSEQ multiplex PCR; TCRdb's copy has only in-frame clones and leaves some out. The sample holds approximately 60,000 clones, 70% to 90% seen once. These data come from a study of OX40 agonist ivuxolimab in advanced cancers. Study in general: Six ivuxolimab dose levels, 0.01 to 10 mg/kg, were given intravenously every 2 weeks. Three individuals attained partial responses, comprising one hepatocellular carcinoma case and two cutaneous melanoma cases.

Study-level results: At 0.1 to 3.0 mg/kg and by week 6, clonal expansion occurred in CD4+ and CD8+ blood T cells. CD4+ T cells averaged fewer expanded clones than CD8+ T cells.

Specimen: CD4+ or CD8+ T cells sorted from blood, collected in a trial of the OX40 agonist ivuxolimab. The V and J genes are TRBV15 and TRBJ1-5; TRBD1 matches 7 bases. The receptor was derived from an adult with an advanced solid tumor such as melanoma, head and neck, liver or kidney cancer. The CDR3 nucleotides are TGTGCCACCAGCAAATACAGGGGACCTCAGCCCCAGCATTTT. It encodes CATSKYRGPQPQHF.